This TCR beta chain is from a study of blood T cell repertoires in COVID-19. Followed longitudinally, the Seattle patients had been enrolled during active infection. This CDR3 region has 14 residues. Trimming removed 6 bases from V and 5 bases from J, with 14 bases in between. CDR1 is MDHEN and CDR2 is SYDVKM in the germline V gene. This clone appeared many times. As handled by the study authors: From reference gene primer amplification, estimates of nucleated cell counts were derived. Using immunoSEQ multiplex PCR, the repertoire was profiled, and TCRdb retains in-frame clones only, with some absent. Clonal size and the V and J genes are those of that table, whereas D and trimming came from the DNA. The sample lists 400,000 to 450,000 clones; 89% were seen once.

The receptor was derived from a woman between 40 and 50 years old with COVID-19, enrolled during active disease. The rearrangement uses TRBV28 and TRBJ1-5, with TRBD1 as a possible D gene (6 bases). The sequenced sample consisted of peripheral blood. CDR3 DNA sequence: TGTGCCAGCAGCTTCGGGGGGCGGGATCAGCCCCAGCATTTT. Protein product: CASSFGGRDQPQHF.